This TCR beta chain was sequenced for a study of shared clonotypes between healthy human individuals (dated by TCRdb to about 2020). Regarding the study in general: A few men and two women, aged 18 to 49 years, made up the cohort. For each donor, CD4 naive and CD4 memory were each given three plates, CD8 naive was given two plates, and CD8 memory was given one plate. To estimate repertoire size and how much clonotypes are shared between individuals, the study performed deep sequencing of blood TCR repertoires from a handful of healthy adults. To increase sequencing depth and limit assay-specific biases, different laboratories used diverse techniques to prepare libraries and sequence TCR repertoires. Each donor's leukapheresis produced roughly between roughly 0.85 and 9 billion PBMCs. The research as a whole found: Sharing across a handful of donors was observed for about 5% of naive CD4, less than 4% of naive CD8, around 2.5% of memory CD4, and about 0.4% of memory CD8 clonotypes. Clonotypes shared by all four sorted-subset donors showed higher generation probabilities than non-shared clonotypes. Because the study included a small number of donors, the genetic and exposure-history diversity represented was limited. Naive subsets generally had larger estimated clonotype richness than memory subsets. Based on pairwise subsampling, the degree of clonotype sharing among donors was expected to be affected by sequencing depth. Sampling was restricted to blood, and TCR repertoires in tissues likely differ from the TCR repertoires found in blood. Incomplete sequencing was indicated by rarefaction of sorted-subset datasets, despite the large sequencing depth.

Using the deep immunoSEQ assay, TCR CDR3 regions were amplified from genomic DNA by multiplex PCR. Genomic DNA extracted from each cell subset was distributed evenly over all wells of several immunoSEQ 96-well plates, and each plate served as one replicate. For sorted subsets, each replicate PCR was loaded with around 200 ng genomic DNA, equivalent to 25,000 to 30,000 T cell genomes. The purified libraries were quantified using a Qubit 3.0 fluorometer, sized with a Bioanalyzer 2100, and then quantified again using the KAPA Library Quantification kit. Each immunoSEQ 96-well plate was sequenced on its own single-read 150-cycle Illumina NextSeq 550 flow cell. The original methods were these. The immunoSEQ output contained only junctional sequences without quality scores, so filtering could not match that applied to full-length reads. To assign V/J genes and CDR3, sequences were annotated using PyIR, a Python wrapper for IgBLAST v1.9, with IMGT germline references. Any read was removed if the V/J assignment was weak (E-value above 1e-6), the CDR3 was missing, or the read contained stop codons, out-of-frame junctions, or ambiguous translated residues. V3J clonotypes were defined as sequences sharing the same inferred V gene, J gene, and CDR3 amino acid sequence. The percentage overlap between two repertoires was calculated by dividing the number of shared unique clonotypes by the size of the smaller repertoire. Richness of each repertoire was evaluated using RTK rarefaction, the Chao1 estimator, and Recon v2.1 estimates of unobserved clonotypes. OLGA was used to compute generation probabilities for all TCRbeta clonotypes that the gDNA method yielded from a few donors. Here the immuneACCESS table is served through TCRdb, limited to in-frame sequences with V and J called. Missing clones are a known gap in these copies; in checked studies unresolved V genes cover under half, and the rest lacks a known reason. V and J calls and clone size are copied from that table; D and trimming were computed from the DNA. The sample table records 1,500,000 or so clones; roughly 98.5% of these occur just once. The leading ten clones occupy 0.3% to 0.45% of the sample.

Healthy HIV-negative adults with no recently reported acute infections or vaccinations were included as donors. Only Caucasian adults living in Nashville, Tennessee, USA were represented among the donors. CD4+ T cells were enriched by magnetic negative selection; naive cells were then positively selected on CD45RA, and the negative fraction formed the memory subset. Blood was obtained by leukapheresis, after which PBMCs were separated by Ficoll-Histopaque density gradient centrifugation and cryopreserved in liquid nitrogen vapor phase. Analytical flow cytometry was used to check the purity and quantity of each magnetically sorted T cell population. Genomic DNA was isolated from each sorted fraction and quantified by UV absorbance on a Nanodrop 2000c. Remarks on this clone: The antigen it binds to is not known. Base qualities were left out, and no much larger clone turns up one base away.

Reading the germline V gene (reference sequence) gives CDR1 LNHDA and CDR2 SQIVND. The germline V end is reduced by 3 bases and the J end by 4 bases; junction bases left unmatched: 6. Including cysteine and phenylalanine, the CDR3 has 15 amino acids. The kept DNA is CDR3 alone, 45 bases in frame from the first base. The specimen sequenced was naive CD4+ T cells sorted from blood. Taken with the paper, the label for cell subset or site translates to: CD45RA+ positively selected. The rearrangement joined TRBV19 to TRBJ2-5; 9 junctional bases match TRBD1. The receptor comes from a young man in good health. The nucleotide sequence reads TGTGCCAGTAGTATGAAGGACAGGGGAAGAGAGACCCAGTACTTC. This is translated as CASSMKDRGRETQYF.